Listed below are T cell receptor beta chains from one sample, sequenced in a study of cytomegalovirus exposure and HLA in healthy donors. Only in-frame clones appear in the TCRdb table, and some are missing; sequencing was by immunoSEQ multiplex PCR. The sample lists some 140,000 clones, 77% occurring once. The sample comprised PBMCs. The receptors derive from a woman aged 40 to 50 in good health and CMV-seronegative. Each CDR3 is given with its conserved first and last residue. A D gene is named only where the DNA matches it firmly. Clone size appears in some rows only: once, few, many, or a class for an expanded clone.

>13|TRBV29-1|TRBD1|-|TRBJ2-5
CSVEPGQGQTQYF
TGCAGCGTTGAACCAGGACAGGGACAGACCCAGTACTTC
>16|TRBV4-1|TRBD1|-|TRBJ1-5
CASSQDQGQGHQPQHF
TGCGCCAGCAGCCAAGATCAGGGACAGGGTCATCAGCCCCAGCATTTT
>18|TRBV7-9|TRBD1|-|TRBJ2-2
CASTPPARDSTNTGELFF
TGTGCCAGCACCCCCCCCGCCCGGGACAGCACTAACACCGGGGAGCTGTTTTTT
>17|TRBV27|-|once|TRBJ2-6
CASSWTTLSSGANVLTF
TGTGCCAGCAGTTGGACTACTTTAAGCTCTGGGGCCAACGTCCTGACTTTC
>16|TRBV11-2|-|-|TRBJ1-6
CASRTGRESSNSPLHF
TGTGCCAGCAGGACCGGACGGGAGTCAAGTAATTCACCCCTCCACTTT
>14|TRBV19|-|-|TRBJ2-7
CASSTNRNSYEQYF
TGTGCCAGTAGTACCAACAGGAACTCCTACGAGCAGTACTTC
>13|TRBV29-1|TRBD1|-|TRBJ2-3
CSVRTGGTDTQYF
TGCAGCGTTCGGACAGGGGGCACAGATACGCAGTATTTT
>16|TRBV7-2|TRBD1|-|TRBJ2-7
CASRFNGQGFSYEQYF
TGTGCCAGCAGATTCAATGGACAGGGTTTCTCCTACGAGCAGTACTTC
>16|TRBV7-6|TRBD2|few|TRBJ2-3
CASSHRLAGGLDTQYF
TGTGCCAGCAGCCATCGACTAGCGGGGGGGCTAGATACGCAGTATTTT
>15|TRBV5-6|-|-|TRBJ1-1
CASSLGYNPNTEAFF
TGTGCCAGCAGCTTGGGATACAACCCGAACACTGAAGCTTTCTTT
>13|TRBV19|-|few|TRBJ2-5
CASSRDSQETQYF
TGTGCCAGTAGCAGGGACTCTCAAGAGACCCAGTACTTC
>16|TRBV18|-|-|TRBJ2-2
CASSPHPSINTGELFF
TGTGCCAGCTCACCCCATCCGAGTATCAACACCGGGGAGCTGTTTTTT
>13|TRBV30|-|-|TRBJ2-3
CAWTVRRADTQYF
TGTGCCTGGACGGTCAGGAGGGCAGATACGCAGTATTTT
>16|TRBV7-9|TRBD1|-|TRBJ1-5
CASSLMTGAKDQPQHF
TGTGCCAGCAGCTTAATGACAGGGGCAAAGGATCAGCCCCAGCATTTT
>14|TRBV9|TRBD1|-|TRBJ1-2
CASSVVDTGGGYTF
TGTGCCAGCAGCGTAGTTGACACAGGGGGTGGCTACACCTTC
>15|TRBV10-3|-|-|TRBJ1-1
CAISESPGMNTEAFF
TGTGCCATCAGTGAGTCCCCAGGAATGAACACTGAAGCTTTCTTT
>14|TRBV6-1|TRBD1|-|TRBJ1-2
CASSEPGTVYGYTF
TGTGCCAGCAGTGAACCCGGGACAGTCTATGGCTACACCTTC
>17|TRBV9|-|-|TRBJ2-1
CASSVSPRGGLYNEQFF
TGTGCCAGCAGCGTAAGCCCAAGGGGGGGCCTATACAATGAGCAGTTCTTC
>14|TRBV2|-|many|TRBJ1-5
CASSPEGDNQPQHF
TGTGCCAGCAGTCCAGAGGGGGACAATCAGCCCCAGCATTTT
>17|TRBV5-6|TRBD2|-|TRBJ2-5
CASSPGRSGGFQETQYF
TGTGCCAGCAGCCCGGGGAGGAGCGGGGGATTCCAAGAGACCCAGTACTTC
>13|TRBV7-6|TRBD1|-|TRBJ2-7
CASGTGRSYEQYF
TGTGCCAGCGGGACAGGGAGAAGTTACGAGCAGTACTTC
>12|TRBV6-5|-|once|TRBJ1-2
CASSPQGYGYTF
TGTGCCAGCAGTCCTCAGGGGTATGGCTACACCTTC
>16|TRBV5-6|TRBD1|-|TRBJ2-1
CASSRQGARLGNEQFF
TGTGCCAGCAGCAGGCAGGGGGCCCGTCTAGGCAATGAGCAGTTCTTC
>13|TRBV2|-|once|TRBJ1-2
CASNEGKRGGYTF
TGTGCCAGCAACGAGGGCAAGAGAGGTGGCTACACCTTC
>14|TRBV6-5|-|-|TRBJ2-2
CASSYRTKTGELFF
TGTGCCAGCAGTTACCGGACTAAAACCGGGGAGCTGTTTTTT
>15|TRBV6-1|TRBD1|-|TRBJ2-1
CASQKGAGDYNEQFF
TGTGCCAGCCAAAAGGGGGCAGGGGATTACAATGAGCAGTTCTTC
>13|TRBV19|-|-|TRBJ2-7
CASSIGQLHEQYF
TGTGCCAGTAGTATCGGACAGCTCCACGAGCAGTACTTC
>14|TRBV2|TRBD2|few|TRBJ2-5
CASRASGAQETQYF
TGTGCCAGCAGAGCTAGCGGGGCCCAAGAGACCCAGTACTTC
>11|TRBV5-6|-|-|TRBJ2-7
CASRNIYEQYF
TGTGCCAGCAGAAATATCTACGAGCAGTACTTC
>12|TRBV29-1|-|-|TRBJ1-2
CSVDPQGLGYTF
TGCAGCGTTGATCCGCAGGGGCTTGGCTACACCTTC
>14|TRBV2|-|-|TRBJ2-5
CASSVGTLIETQYF
TGTGCCAGCAGTGTCGGGACTCTTATCGAGACCCAGTACTTC
>11|TRBV20-1|-|-|TRBJ1-4
CSATIVTRHFF
TGCAGTGCCACAATCGTTACCAGACATTTTTTT
>13|TRBV5-4|-|-|TRBJ2-3
CASSLVGADTQYF
TGTGCCAGCAGCTTGGTCGGAGCAGATACGCAGTATTTT
>14|TRBV5-1|-|few|TRBJ1-5
CASSLGQYGQPQHF
TGCGCCAGCAGCTTGGGACAGTACGGGCAGCCCCAGCATTTT
>14|TRBV28|-|-|TRBJ1-5
CASSLPGRPQPQHF
TGTGCCAGCAGTTTGCCAGGGCGGCCTCAGCCCCAGCATTTT
>11|TRBV7-6|-|-|TRBJ2-5
CASSARETQYF
TGTGCCAGCAGCGCTAGGGAGACCCAGTACTTC
>15|TRBV7-8|-|once|TRBJ2-7
CASSPKIQGSYEQYF
TGTGCCAGCAGCCCCAAAATACAGGGCTCCTACGAGCAGTACTTC
>15|TRBV9|-|-|TRBJ2-7
CASSVDQGPTYEQYF
TGTGCCAGCAGCGTAGACCAGGGCCCAACCTACGAGCAGTACTTC
>13|TRBV2|-|-|TRBJ1-1
CASTKQGLSEAFF
TGTGCCAGCACCAAGCAGGGGTTAAGTGAAGCTTTCTTT
>12|TRBV6-5|TRBD1|few|TRBJ1-1
CASRGQAGEAFF
TGTGCCAGCCGCGGACAGGCGGGTGAAGCTTTCTTT
>14|TRBV7-9|-|-|TRBJ2-7
CASSPGGTFYEQYF
TGTGCCAGCAGCCCAGGAGGGACCTTCTACGAGCAGTACTTC
>14|TRBV9|-|-|TRBJ2-1
CASSNRHTYNEQFF
TGTGCCAGCAGCAACAGGCACACCTACAATGAGCAGTTCTTC
>15|TRBV7-9|TRBD1|few|TRBJ2-1
CASSSWDRGGDEQFF
TGTGCCAGCAGCTCGTGGGACAGGGGAGGCGATGAGCAGTTCTTC
>14|TRBV14|TRBD1|-|TRBJ1-2
CASSQRDRAGGYTF
TGTGCCAGCAGCCAAAGGGACAGGGCCGGCGGCTACACCTTC